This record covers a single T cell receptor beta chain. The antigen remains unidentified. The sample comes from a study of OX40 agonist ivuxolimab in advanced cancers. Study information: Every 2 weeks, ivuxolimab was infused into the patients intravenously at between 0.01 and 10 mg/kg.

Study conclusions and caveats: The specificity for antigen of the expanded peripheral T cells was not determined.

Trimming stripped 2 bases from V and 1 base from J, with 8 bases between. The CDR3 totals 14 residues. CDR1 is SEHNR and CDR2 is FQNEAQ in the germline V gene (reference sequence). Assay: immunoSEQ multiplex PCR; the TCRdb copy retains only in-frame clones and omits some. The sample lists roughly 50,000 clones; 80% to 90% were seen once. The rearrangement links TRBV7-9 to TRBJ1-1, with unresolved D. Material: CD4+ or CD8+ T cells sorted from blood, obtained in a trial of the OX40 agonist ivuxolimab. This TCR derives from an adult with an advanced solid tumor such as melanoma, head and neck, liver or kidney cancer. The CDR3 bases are TGTGCCAGCAGCTTATCGCAGGCGAACACTGAAGCTTTCTTT. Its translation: CASSLSQANTEAFF.